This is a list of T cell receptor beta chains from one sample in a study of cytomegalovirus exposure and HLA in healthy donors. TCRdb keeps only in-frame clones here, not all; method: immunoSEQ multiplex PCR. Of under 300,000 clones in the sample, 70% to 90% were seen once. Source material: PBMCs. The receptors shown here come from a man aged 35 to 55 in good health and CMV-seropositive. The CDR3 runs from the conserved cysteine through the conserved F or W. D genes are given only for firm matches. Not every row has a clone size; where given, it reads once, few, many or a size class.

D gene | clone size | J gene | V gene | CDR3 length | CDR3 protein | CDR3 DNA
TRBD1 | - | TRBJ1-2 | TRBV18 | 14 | CASSPLDREGRYTF | TGTGCCAGCTCACCTCTGGACAGGGAGGGGCGCTACACCTTC
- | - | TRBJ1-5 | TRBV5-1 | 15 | CASSLGSDSNQPQHF | TGCGCCAGCAGCTTGGGCAGCGATAGCAATCAGCCCCAGCATTTT
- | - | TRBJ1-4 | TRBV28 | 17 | CASTLQGVGSLNEKLFF | TGTGCCAGCACCCTTCAAGGGGTCGGCAGTCTTAATGAAAAACTGTTTTTT
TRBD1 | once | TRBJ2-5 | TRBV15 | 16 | CATSVTDRDREETQYF | TGTGCCACCAGCGTCACAGACCGGGACAGGGAAGAGACCCAGTACTTC
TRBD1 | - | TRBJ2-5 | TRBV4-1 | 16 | CASSRTGNEYQETQYF | TGCGCCAGCAGCCGGACAGGGAACGAGTACCAAGAGACCCAGTACTTC
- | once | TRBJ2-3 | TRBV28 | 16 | CASSFSEGAGTDTQYF | TGTGCCAGCAGTTTTTCGGAGGGGGCCGGGACAGATACGCAGTATTTT
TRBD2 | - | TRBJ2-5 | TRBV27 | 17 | CASSPSLPGLKRETQYF | TGTGCCAGCAGTCCCTCGTTGCCGGGACTAAAAAGGGAGACCCAGTACTTC
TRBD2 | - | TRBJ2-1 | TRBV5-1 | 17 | CASSLALGREPNNEQFF | TGCGCCAGCAGCTTGGCCTTAGGGCGGGAGCCAAACAATGAGCAGTTCTTC
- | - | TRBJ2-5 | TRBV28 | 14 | CASSLDRMEETQYF | TGTGCCAGCAGTTTAGACAGGATGGAGGAGACCCAGTACTTC
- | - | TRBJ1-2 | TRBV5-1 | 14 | CASAAEPGIDGYTF | TGCGCCAGCGCTGCAGAGCCGGGAATTGATGGCTACACCTTC
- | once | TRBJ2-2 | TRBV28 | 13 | CASSLPGTGELFF | TGTGCCAGCAGTTTACCAGGGACCGGGGAGCTGTTTTTT
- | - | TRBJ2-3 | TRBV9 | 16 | CASSDPGGGTTDTQYF | TGTGCCAGCAGCGACCCGGGTGGCGGGACCACAGATACGCAGTATTTT
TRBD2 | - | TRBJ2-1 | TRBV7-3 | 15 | CASSLTLADDNEQFF | TGTGCCAGCAGCTTAACACTAGCGGATGACAATGAGCAGTTCTTC
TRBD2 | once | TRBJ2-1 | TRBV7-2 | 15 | CASSLGSGTGNEQFF | TGTGCCAGCAGCTTAGGTAGCGGGACCGGAAATGAGCAGTTCTTC
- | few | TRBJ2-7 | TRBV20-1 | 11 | CSLTGVGEQYF | TGCAGTTTAACTGGTGTCGGCGAGCAGTACTTC
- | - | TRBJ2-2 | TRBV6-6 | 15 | CASSDVSYSTGELFF | TGTGCCAGCAGTGATGTCTCTTACTCTACCGGGGAGCTGTTTTTT
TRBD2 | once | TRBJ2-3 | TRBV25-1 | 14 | CASSASGLADTQYF | TGTGCCAGCAGTGCCTCGGGACTAGCAGATACGCAGTATTTT
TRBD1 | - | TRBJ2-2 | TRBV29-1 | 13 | CSVGDRNTGELFF | TGCAGCGTGGGGGACAGGAACACCGGGGAGCTGTTTTTT
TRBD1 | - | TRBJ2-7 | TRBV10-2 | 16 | CASSGAGGTGIDEQYF | TGCGCCAGCAGTGGGGCCGGGGGGACAGGGATCGACGAGCAGTACTTC
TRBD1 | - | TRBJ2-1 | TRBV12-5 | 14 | CASGRTGSYNEQFF | TGTGCTAGTGGGCGGACAGGGTCGTACAATGAGCAGTTCTTC
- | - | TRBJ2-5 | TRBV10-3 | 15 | CASSYSQGIVETQYF | TGTGCCAGCAGTTACAGCCAGGGTATAGTAGAGACCCAGTACTTC
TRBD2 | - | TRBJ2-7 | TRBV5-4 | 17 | CASSPGLAGGPPYEQYF | TGTGCCAGCAGCCCGGGACTAGCGGGAGGCCCTCCCTACGAGCAGTACTTC
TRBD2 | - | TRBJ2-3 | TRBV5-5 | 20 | CASTLGLSIAGVGLGDTQYF | TGTGCCAGCACCTTAGGACTTTCCATAGCGGGAGTGGGGTTAGGAGATACGCAGTATTTT
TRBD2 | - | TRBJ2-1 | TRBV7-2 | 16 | CASSLNNLAGVNEQFF | TGTGCCAGCAGCTTAAATAATCTAGCGGGAGTGAATGAGCAGTTCTTC
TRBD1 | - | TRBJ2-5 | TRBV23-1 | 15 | CASSQSRQGVGTQYF | TGCGCCAGCAGTCAATCACGGCAGGGGGTCGGGACCCAGTACTTC
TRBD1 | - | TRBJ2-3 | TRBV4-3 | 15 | CASSQVGQGLNTQYF | TGCGCCAGCAGCCAAGTGGGACAGGGTCTGAATACGCAGTATTTT
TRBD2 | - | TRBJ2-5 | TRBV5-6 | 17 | CASSFGTSVQVTETQYF | TGTGCCAGCAGCTTCGGGACTAGCGTTCAGGTCACGGAGACCCAGTACTTC
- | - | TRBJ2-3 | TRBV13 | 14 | CASSFSGSTDTQYF | TGTGCCAGCAGCTTTAGCGGCAGCACAGATACGCAGTATTTT
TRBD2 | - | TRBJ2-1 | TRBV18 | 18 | CASSPAGLAGGHYNEQFF | TGTGCCAGCTCACCAGCAGGACTAGCGGGAGGGCACTACAATGAGCAGTTCTTC
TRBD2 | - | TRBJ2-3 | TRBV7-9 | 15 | CASSSPRLAPDTQYF | TGTGCCAGCAGCTCACCACGACTAGCGCCAGATACGCAGTATTTT
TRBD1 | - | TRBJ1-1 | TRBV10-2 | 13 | CASRRTGTTEAFF | TGCGCCAGCAGAAGGACAGGGACCACTGAAGCTTTCTTT
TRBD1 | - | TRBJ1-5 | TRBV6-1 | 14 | CASKDRISNQPQHF | TGTGCCAGCAAGGACAGGATAAGCAATCAGCCCCAGCATTTT
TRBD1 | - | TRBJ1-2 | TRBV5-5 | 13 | CASSLVGQAGYTF | TGTGCCAGCAGCTTAGTGGGACAGGCGGGCTACACCTTC
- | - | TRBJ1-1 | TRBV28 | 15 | CASRPNSLGNTEAFF | TGTGCCAGCAGGCCCAACTCCCTCGGGAACACTGAAGCTTTCTTT
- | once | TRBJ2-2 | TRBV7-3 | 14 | CASSFQGGTGELFF | TGTGCCAGCAGCTTTCAGGGTGGTACCGGGGAGCTGTTTTTT
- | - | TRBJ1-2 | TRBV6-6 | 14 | CASKTAEYNYGYTF | TGTGCCAGCAAAACAGCAGAATATAACTATGGCTACACCTTC
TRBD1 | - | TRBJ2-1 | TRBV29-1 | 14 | CSVDGGDSSNEQFF | TGCAGCGTTGATGGTGGGGACAGCTCCAATGAGCAGTTCTTC
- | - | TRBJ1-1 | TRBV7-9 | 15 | CASSLAPGVDTEAFF | TGTGCCAGCAGCTTAGCCCCAGGGGTCGACACTGAAGCTTTCTTT
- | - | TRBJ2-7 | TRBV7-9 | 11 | CASSLSYEQYF | TGTGCCAGCAGCCTTTCCTACGAGCAGTACTTC
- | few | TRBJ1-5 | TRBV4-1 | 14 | CASSGRDFNQPQHF | TGCGCCAGCAGCGGGCGGGACTTCAATCAGCCCCAGCATTTT
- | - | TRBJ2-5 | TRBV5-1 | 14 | CASSSGGGGETQYF | TGCGCCAGCAGCTCTGGGGGAGGGGGAGAGACCCAGTACTTC
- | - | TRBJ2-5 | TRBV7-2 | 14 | CASSLIAPKETQYF | TGTGCCAGCAGCTTAATAGCGCCTAAAGAGACCCAGTACTTC
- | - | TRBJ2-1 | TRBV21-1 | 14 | CASKGGMREHEQFF | TGTGCCAGCAAAGGGGGAATGCGGGAGCATGAGCAGTTCTTC
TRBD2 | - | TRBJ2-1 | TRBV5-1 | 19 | CASSHGLAGGNPSYNEQFF | TGCGCCAGCAGCCACGGACTAGCGGGAGGAAACCCGTCTTACAATGAGCAGTTCTTC
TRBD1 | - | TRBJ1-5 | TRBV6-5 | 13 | CASGDRPFQPQHF | TGTGCCAGCGGGGACAGGCCGTTTCAGCCCCAGCATTTT
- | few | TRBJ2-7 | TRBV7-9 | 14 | CASSLAQVVNEQYF | TGTGCCAGCAGCTTAGCCCAGGTTGTGAACGAGCAGTACTTC
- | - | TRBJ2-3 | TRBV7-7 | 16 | CASSLHPGAGTDTQYF | TGTGCTAGCAGCTTACATCCAGGCGCAGGCACAGATACGCAGTATTTT